Given below is one T cell receptor (beta chain) in context. The antigen remains unidentified. A universal primer site was created by template switching, with the cDNA bearing unique molecular identifiers. TCRdb passed the 5' RACE reads through MiXCR, listing each CDR3 protein once. Among 410,000 or so distinct CDR3 sequences listed, 18% were seen once. The data originate from a study of identical twins. Study outcomes and limitations: Reduced insertions were recorded for abundant cord blood beta clonotypes, with no such pattern in memory repertoires. Excess sharing between twins was weaker in beta out-of-frame sequences.

Germline CDR1 reads SEHNR; CDR2 reads FQNEAQ (reference sequence). V lost 5 bases and J lost 6, with 20 bases in between. CDR3 size: 16 residues. Sequencing input: naive T cells sorted from blood. The source is a man between 45 and 60 years old in good health. V and J are TRBV7-9 and TRBJ2-1; possibly TRBD2 for D (6 bases). DNA of the CDR3: TGTGCCAGCAGCAGGGACTGGGCAGGGCCGAGCAATGAGCAGTTCTTC. The encoded protein is CASSRDWAGPSNEQFF.